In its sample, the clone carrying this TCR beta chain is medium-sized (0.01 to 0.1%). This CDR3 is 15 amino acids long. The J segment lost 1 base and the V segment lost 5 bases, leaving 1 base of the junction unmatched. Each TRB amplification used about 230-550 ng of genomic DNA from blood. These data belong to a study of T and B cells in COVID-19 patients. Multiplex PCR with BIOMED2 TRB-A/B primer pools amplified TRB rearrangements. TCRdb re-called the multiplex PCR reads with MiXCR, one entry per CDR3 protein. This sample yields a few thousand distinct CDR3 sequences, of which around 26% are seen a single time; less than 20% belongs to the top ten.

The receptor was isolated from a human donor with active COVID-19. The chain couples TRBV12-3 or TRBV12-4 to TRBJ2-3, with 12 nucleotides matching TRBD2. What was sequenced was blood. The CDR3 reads CASSRLAGGTDTQYF. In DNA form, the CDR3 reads TGTGCCAGCAGTCGACTAGCGGGAGGCACAGATACGCAGTATTTT.